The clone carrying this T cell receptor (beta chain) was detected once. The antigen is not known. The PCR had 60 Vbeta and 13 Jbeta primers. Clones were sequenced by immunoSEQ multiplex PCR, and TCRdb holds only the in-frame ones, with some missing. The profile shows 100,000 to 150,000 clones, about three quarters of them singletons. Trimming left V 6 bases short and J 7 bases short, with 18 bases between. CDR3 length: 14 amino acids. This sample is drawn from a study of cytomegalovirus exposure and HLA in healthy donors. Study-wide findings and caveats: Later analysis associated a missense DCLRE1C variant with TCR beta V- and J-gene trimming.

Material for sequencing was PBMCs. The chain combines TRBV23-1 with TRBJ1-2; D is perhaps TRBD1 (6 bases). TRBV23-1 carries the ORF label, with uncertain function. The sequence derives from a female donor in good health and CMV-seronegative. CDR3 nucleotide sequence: TGCGCCAGCAGGGGGGGGCCGAAAAACAGTGGCTACACCTTC. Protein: CASRGGPKNSGYTF.